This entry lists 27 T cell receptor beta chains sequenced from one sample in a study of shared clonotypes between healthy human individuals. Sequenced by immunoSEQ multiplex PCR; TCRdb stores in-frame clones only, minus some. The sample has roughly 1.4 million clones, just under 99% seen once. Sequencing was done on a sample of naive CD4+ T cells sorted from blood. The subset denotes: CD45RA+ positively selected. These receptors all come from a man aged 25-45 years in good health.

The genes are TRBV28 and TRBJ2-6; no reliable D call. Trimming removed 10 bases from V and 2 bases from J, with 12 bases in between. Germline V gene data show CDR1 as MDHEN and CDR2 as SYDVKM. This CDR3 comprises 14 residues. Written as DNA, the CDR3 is TGTGCCACCACACGATTGGCTGGGGCCAACGTCCTGACTTTC. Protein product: CATTRLAGANVLTF.

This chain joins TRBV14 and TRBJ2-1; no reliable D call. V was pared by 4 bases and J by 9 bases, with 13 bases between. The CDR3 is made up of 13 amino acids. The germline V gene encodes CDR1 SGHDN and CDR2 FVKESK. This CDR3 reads CASSPQVIAEQFF. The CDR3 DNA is TGTGCCAGCAGCCCGCAGGTAATTGCTGAGCAGTTCTTC.

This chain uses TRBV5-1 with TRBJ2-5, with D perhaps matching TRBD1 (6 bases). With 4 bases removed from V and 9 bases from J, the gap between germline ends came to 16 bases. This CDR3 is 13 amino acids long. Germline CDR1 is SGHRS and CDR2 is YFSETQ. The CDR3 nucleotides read TGCGCCAGCAGCAATCAGGACAGTCCACCCCAGTACTTC. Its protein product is CASSNQDSPPQYF. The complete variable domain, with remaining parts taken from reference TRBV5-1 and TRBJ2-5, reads KAGVTQTPRYLIKTRGQQVTLSCSPISGHRSVSWYQQTPGQGLQFLFEYFSETQRNKGNFPGRFSGRQFSNSRSEMNVSTLELGDSALYLCASSNQDSPPQYFGPGTRLLVL.

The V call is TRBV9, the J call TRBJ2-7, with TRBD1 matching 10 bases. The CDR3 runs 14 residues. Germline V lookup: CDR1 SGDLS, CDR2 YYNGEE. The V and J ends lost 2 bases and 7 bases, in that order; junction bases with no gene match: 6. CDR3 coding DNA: TGTGCCAGCAGCGTGGGGACAGGGGTGTGGGAGCAGTACTTC. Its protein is CASSVGTGVWEQYF.

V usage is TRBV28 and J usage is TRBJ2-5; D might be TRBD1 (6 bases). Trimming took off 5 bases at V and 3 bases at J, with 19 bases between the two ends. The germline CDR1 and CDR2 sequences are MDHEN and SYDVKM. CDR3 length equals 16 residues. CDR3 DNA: TGTGCCAGCAGTCAACTACAGGGCCTAAACGAAGAGACCCAGTACTTC. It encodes CASSQLQGLNEETQYF.

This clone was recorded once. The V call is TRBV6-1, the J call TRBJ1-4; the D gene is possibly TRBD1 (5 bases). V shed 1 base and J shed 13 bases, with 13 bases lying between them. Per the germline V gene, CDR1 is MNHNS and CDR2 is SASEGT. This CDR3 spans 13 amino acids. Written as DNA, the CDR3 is TGTGCCAGCAGTGAAGTTCGGGGCCGTAGACTGTTTTTT. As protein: CASSEVRGRRLFF.

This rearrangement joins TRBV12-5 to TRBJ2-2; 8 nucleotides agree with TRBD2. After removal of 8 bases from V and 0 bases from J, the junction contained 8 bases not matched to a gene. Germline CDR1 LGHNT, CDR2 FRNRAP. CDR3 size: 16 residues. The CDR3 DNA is TGTGCTAGTAGCCCACTAGCGGTCGCGAACACCGGGGAGCTGTTTTTT. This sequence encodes CASSPLAVANTGELFF.

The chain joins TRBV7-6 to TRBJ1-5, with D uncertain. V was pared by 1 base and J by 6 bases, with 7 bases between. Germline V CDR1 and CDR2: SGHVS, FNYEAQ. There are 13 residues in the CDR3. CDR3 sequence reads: CASSLGEAQPQHF. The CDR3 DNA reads TGTGCCAGCAGCTTAGGGGAGGCTCAGCCCCAGCATTTT.

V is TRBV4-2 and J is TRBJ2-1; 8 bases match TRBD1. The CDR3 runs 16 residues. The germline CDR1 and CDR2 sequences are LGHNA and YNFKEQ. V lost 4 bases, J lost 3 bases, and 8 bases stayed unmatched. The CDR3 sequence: CASSLITGGDYNEQFF. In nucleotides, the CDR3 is TGTGCCAGCAGCCTAATCACAGGGGGAGACTACAATGAGCAGTTCTTC.

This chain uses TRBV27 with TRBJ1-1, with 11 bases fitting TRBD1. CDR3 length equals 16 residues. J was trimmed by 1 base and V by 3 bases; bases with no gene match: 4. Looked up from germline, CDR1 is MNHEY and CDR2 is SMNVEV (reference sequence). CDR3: CASSFGQGARNTEAFF. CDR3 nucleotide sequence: TGTGCCAGCAGTTTCGGACAGGGGGCGCGGAACACTGAAGCTTTCTTT.

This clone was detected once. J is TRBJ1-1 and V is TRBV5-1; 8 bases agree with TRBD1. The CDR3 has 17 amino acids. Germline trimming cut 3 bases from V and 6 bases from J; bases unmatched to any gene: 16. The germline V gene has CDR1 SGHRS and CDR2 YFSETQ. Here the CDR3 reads CASSWFHRGSGAAEAFF. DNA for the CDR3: TGCGCCAGCAGCTGGTTTCACAGGGGGTCCGGGGCCGCTGAAGCTTTCTTT. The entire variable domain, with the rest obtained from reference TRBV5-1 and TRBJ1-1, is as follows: KAGVTQTPRYLIKTRGQQVTLSCSPISGHRSVSWYQQTPGQGLQFLFEYFSETQRNKGNFPGRFSGRQFSNSRSEMNVSTLELGDSALYLCASSWFHRGSGAAEAFFGQGTRLTVV.

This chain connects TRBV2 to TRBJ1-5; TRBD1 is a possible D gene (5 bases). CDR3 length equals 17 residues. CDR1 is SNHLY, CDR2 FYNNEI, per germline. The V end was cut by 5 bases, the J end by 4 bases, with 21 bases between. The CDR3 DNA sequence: TGTGCCAGCAGTTTGGACCTTAGGGGACCCCGAAATCAGCCCCAGCATTTT. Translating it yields CASSLDLRGPRNQPQHF. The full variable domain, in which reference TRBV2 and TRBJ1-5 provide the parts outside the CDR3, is EPEVTQTPSHQVTQMGQEVILRCVPISNHLYFYWYRQILGQKVEFLVSFYNNEISEKSEIFDDQFSVERPDGSNFTLKIRSTKLEDSAMYFCASSLDLRGPRNQPQHFGDGTRLSIL.

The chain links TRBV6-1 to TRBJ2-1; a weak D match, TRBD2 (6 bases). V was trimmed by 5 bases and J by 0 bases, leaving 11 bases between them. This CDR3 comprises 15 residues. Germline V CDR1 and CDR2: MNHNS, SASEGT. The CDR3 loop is CASSRDFSSYNEQFF. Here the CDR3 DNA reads TGTGCCAGCAGTAGGGACTTCAGCTCCTACAATGAGCAGTTCTTC.

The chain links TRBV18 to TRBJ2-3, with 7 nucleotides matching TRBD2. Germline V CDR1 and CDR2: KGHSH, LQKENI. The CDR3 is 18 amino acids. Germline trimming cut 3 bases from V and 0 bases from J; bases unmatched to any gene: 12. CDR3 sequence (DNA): TGTGCCAGCTCACCGATACTTGGGACTACCGGTAGCACAGATACGCAGTATTTT. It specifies CASSPILGTTGSTDTQYF.

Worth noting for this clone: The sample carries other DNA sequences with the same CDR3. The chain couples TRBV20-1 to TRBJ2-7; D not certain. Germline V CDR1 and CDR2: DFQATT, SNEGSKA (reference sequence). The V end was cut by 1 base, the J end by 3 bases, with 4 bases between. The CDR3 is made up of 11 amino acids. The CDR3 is CSARGDYEQYF. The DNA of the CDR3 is TGCAGTGCTAGAGGTGACTACGAGCAGTACTTC.

The CDR3 here is CASSEGQPHYNEQFF. DNA of the CDR3: TGTGCCAGCAGTGAGGGGCAACCCCATTACAATGAGCAGTTCTTC. The chain joins TRBV6-1 to TRBJ2-1; possible D gene TRBD1, 5 bases. The germline CDR1 and CDR2 sequences are MNHNS and SASEGT. V lost 3 bases and J 4 bases, leaving 13 bases between the germline ends. CDR3 length: 15 residues.

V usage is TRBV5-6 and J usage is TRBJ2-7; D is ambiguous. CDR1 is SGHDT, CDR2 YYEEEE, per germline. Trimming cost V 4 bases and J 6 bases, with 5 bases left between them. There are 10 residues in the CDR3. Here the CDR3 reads CASSGREQYF. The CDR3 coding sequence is TGTGCCAGCAGCGGGCGCGAGCAGTACTTC. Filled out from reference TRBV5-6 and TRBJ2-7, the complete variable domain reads DAGVTQSPTHLIKTRGQQVTLRCSPKSGHDTVSWYQQALGQGPQFIFQYYEEEERQRGNFPDRFSGHQFPNYSSELNVNALLLGDSALYLCASSGREQYFGPGTRLTVT.

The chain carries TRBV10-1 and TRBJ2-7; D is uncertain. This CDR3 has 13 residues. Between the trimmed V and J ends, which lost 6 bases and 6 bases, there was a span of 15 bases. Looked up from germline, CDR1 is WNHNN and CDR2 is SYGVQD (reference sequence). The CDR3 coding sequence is TGCGCCAGCAGCGCTCATTTCTCTGGCGAGCAGTACTTC. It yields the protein CASSAHFSGEQYF.

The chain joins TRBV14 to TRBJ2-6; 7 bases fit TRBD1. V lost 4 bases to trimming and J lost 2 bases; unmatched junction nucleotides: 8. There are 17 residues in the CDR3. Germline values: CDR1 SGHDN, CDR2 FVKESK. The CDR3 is CASSRGTDVAGANVLTF. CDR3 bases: TGTGCCAGCAGCCGGGGGACAGATGTTGCTGGGGCCAACGTCCTGACTTTC. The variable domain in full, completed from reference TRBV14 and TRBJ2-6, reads EAGVTQFPSHSVIEKGQTVTLRCDPISGHDNLYWYRRVMGKEIKFLLHFVKESKQDESGMPNNRFLAERTGGTYSTLKVQPAELEDSGVYFCASSRGTDVAGANVLTFGAGSRLTVL.

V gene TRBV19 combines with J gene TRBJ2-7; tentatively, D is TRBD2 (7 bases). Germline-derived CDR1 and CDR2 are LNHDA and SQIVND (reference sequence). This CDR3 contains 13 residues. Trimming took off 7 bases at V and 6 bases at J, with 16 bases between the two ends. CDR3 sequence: CASTARGGGEQYF. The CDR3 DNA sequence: TGTGCCAGTACCGCCCGCGGGGGCGGCGAGCAGTACTTC.

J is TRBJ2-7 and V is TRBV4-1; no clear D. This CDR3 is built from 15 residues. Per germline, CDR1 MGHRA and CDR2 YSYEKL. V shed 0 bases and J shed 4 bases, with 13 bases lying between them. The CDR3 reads CASSQETSPFYEQYF. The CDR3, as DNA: TGCGCCAGCAGCCAAGAGACATCTCCTTTTTACGAGCAGTACTTC.

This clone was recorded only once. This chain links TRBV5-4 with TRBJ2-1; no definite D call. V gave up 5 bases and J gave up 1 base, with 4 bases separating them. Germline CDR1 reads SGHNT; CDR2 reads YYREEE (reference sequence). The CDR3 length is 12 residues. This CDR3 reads CASSRSYNEQFF. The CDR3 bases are TGTGCCAGCAGTCGGTCCTACAATGAGCAGTTCTTC.

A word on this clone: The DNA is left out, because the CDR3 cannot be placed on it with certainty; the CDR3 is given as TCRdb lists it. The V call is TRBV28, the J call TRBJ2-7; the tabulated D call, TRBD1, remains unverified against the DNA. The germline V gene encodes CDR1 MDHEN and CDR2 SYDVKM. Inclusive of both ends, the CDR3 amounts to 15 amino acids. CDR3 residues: CASSTSRQGPYEQYF.

CDR3 nucleotides: TGCGCCAGCAGCGCCCAGCAAAACTGGAATGAGCAGTTCTTC. It is translated as CASSAQQNWNEQFF. The chain combines TRBV5-1 with TRBJ2-1; D unclear. V gave up 4 bases and J gave up 7 bases, with 15 bases separating them. CDR3 length equals 14 residues. Germline V lookup: CDR1 SGHRS, CDR2 YFSETQ.

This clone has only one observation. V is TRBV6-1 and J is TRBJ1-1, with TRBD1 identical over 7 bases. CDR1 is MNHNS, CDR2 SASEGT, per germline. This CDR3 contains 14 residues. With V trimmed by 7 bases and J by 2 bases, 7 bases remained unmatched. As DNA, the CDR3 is TGTGCCAGCATGGGGGACAGAACCAACACTGAAGCTTTCTTT. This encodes CASMGDRTNTEAFF.

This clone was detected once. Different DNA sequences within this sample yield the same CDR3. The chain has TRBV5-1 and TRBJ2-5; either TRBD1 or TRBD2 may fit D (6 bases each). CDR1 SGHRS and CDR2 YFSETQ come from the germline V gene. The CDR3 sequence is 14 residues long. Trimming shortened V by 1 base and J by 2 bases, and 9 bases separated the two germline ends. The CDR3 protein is CASSLRGVQETQYF. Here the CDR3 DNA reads TGCGCCAGCAGCTTGAGGGGGGTTCAAGAGACCCAGTACTTC.

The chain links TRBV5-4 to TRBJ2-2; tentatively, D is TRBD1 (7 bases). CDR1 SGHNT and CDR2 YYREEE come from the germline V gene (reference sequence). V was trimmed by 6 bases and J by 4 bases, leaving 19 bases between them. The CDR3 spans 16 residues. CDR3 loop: CASTPLPGGLTGELFF. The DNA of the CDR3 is TGTGCCAGCACTCCCTTGCCAGGGGGGCTCACCGGGGAGCTGTTTTTT.